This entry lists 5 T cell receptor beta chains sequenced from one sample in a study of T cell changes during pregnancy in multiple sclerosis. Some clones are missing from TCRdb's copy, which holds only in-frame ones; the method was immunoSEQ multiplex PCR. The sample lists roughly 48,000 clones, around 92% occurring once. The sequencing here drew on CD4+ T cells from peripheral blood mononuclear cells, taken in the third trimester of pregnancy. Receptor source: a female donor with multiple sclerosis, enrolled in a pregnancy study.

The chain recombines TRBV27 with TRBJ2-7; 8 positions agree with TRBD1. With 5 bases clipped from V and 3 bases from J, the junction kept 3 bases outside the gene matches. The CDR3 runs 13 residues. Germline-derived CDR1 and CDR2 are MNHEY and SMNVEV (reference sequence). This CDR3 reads CASSRTGIYEQYF. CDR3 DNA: TGTGCCAGCAGTCGGACAGGGATCTACGAGCAGTACTTC.

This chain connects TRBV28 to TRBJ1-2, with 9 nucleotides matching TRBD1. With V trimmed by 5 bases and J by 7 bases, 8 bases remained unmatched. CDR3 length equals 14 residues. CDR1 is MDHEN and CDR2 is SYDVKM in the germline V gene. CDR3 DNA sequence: TGTGCCAGCAGTACGGCACAGGGGGCGGGTGGCTACACCTTC. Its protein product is CASSTAQGAGGYTF.

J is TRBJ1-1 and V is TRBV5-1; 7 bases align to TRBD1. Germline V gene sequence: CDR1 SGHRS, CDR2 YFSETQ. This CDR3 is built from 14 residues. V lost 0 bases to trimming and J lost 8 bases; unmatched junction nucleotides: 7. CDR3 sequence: CASSLVGQPNEAFF. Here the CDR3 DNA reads TGCGCCAGCAGCTTGGTGGGACAGCCGAACGAAGCTTTCTTT.

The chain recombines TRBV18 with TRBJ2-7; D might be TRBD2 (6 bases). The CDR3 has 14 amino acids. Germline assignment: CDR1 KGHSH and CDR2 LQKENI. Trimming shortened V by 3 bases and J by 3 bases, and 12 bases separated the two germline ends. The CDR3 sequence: CASSPGLPYYEQYF. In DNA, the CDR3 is TGTGCCAGCTCACCGGGACTCCCTTACTACGAGCAGTACTTC.

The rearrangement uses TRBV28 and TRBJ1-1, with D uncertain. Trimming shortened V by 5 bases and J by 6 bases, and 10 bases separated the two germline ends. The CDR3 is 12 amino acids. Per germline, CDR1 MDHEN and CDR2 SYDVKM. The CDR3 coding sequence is TGTGCCAGCAGTGATCCCGGGTCTGAAGCTTTCTTT. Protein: CASSDPGSEAFF.